This T cell receptor beta chain comes out of a study of blood T cell repertoires in COVID-19. On the study more broadly: Some COVID-19 samples were acute and others convalescent; all came from the United States, Italy and Spain.

By its share, this clone is medium-sized. Libraries were prepared by immunoSEQ multiplex PCR; TCRdb keeps only in-frame clonotypes and omits some of them. The sample contains 25,000 to 30,000 clones, 75% to 90% of which appear only once. V shed 10 bases and J 0 bases; nucleotides not matched to a gene: 12. The germline gives CDR1 MNHEY, CDR2 SMNVEV (reference sequence). This CDR3 region has 15 residues. The rearrangement links TRBV27 to TRBJ2-7; 7 nucleotides align to TRBD2. The material sequenced was peripheral blood. The source is a man aged 60 to 69 with acute or convalescent COVID-19. The CDR3 loop reads CATREDSTSSYEQYF. CDR3 DNA sequence: TGTGCCACCCGGGAGGATTCTACTAGCTCCTACGAGCAGTACTTC.